This entry lists 29 T cell receptor beta chains sequenced from one sample in a study of cytomegalovirus exposure and HLA in healthy donors. Researchers ran the PCR with 60 Vbeta and 13 Jbeta primers. Profiled with immunoSEQ multiplex PCR; TCRdb holds only in-frame clones, not every one. The table lists over 100,000 clones, approximately 74% of them singletons. The sequencing sample was made of PBMCs. These receptors originate from a man aged 35 to 55 in good health and CMV-seropositive.

The chain recombines TRBV6-4 with TRBJ1-1, with 8 bases identical to TRBD1. CDR3 size: 15 residues. CDR1 MRHNA and CDR2 SNTAGT come from the germline V gene. Losses at the gene ends were 3 bases for V and 5 bases for J; bases not matched to a gene: 8. The CDR3 coding sequence is TGTGCCAGCAGTGAGGGCGGACAGGGAGGGACTGAAGCTTTCTTT. This gives the protein CASSEGGQGGTEAFF.

This clone appeared a single time. The chain recombines TRBV27 with TRBJ2-1; 12 bases map to TRBD2. The V and J ends lost 1 base and 10 bases, in that order; junction bases with no gene match: 11. Germline CDR1 MNHEY, CDR2 SMNVEV (reference sequence). This CDR3 spans 17 amino acids. In DNA form, the CDR3 reads TGTGCCAGCAGTTTATTGCTAGCGGGAGGGCAGGGTGGGGAGCAGTTCTTC. Its protein is CASSLLLAGGQGGEQFF.

This clone appeared a single time. The gene calls are TRBV6-1 and TRBJ2-5; the match to TRBD2 covers 8 bases. V shed 0 bases, J shed 5 bases, and the junction held 11 bases outside the gene matches. Germline CDR1 and CDR2: MNHNS and SASEGT. The CDR3 contains 17 residues. The CDR3 DNA reads TGTGCCAGCAGTGAAGCTGACAAGCGGGAGCGGTGGGAGACCCAGTACTTC. Its translation is CASSEADKRERWETQYF.

V is TRBV28 and J is TRBJ1-6; the D is unclear. The CDR3 extends over 14 amino acids. V gave up 5 bases and J gave up 9 bases, with 14 bases separating them. Germline-derived CDR1 and CDR2 are MDHEN and SYDVKM. CDR3 sequence reads: CASSRDPNGSPLHF. DNA for the CDR3: TGTGCCAGCAGTCGGGATCCGAACGGTTCACCCCTCCACTTT. Based on the CDR3 plus reference TRBV28 and TRBJ1-6, the full variable domain is DVKVTQSSRYLVKRTGEKVFLECVQDMDHENMFWYRQDPGLGLRLIYFSYDVKMKEKGDIPEGYSVSREKKERFSLILESASTNQTSMYLCASSRDPNGSPLHFGNGTRLTVT.

This chain joins TRBV2 and TRBJ2-7; the match to TRBD1 covers 7 bases. CDR1 and CDR2 from the germline V gene are SNHLY and FYNNEI. The CDR3 runs to 14 residues. V lost 1 base, J lost 4 bases, and 4 bases stayed unmatched. CDR3 coding DNA: TGTGCCAGCAGTGAAGACAGGGGCAGGTACGAGCAGTACTTC. Residues: CASSEDRGRYEQYF. The whole variable domain, filled in from reference TRBV2 and TRBJ2-7, reads EPEVTQTPSHQVTQMGQEVILRCVPISNHLYFYWYRQILGQKVEFLVSFYNNEISEKSEIFDDQFSVERPDGSNFTLKIRSTKLEDSAMYFCASSEDRGRYEQYFGPGTRLTVT.

The CDR3 loop reads CASRAGGAGLGTEAFF. In nucleotides, the CDR3 is TGTGCCAGCAGGGCCGGGGGGGCCGGTTTAGGCACTGAAGCTTTCTTT. V is TRBV14 and J is TRBJ1-1; tentatively, D is TRBD1 (6 bases). The CDR3 length is 16 residues. V was clipped by 6 bases and J by 4 bases, with 21 bases between them. Germline V CDR1 and CDR2: SGHDN, FVKESK.

The V and J genes are TRBV28 and TRBJ2-1; possible D gene TRBD2, 5 bases. Germline CDR1 and CDR2: MDHEN and SYDVKM. V was shortened by 9 bases and J by 9 bases, with 12 bases between the two germline ends. This CDR3 region has 11 residues. CDR3 in DNA: TGTGCCAGTGGACTCACTACTGAGCAGTTCTTC. Translating gives CASGLTTEQFF. Complete variable domain (other parts from reference TRBV28 and TRBJ2-1): DVKVTQSSRYLVKRTGEKVFLECVQDMDHENMFWYRQDPGLGLRLIYFSYDVKMKEKGDIPEGYSVSREKKERFSLILESASTNQTSMYLCASGLTTEQFFGPGTRLTVL.

V gene TRBV28 combines with J gene TRBJ1-6, with 7 bases lining up with TRBD1. This CDR3 spans 14 amino acids. J lost 7 bases, V lost 5 bases, and 5 bases had no gene match. Per the germline V gene, CDR1 is MDHEN and CDR2 is SYDVKM. The CDR3: CASSRGQLNSPLHF. The CDR3 DNA reads as TGTGCCAGCAGTAGGGGACAGCTAAATTCACCCCTCCACTTT.

The rearrangement joins TRBV7-9 to TRBJ1-3, with D possibly being TRBD1 (5 bases). This CDR3 region has 14 residues. V was shortened by 3 bases and J by 4 bases, with 10 bases between the two germline ends. Germline loops: CDR1 SEHNR, CDR2 FQNEAQ (reference sequence). The CDR3 region is CASSFGGGGNTIYF. CDR3 nucleotide sequence: TGTGCCAGCAGCTTCGGGGGAGGGGGAAACACCATATATTTT.

This chain's CDR3 is CASSFIYEQYF. CDR3 coding DNA: TGTGCCAGCAGCTTTATCTACGAGCAGTACTTC. This chain connects TRBV11-2 to TRBJ2-7, with D uncertain. This CDR3 has 11 residues. V shed 3 bases and J shed 3 bases, with 3 bases lying between them. CDR1 is SGHAT and CDR2 is FQNNGV in the germline V gene.

This clone has a handful of counts. The V call is TRBV27, the J call TRBJ2-5; weak D call: TRBD1 (6 bases). Trimming stripped 5 bases from V and 1 base from J, with 17 bases between. Germline lookup yields CDR1 MNHEY and CDR2 SMNVEV (reference sequence). The CDR3 contains 16 residues. The CDR3 region is CASSPEGVWVQETQYF. Here the CDR3 DNA reads TGTGCCAGCAGTCCTGAGGGGGTGTGGGTCCAAGAGACCCAGTACTTC.

CDR3 protein: CASSPLAGGRGEQFF. The CDR3 bases are TGTGCCAGCAGTCCCTTAGCGGGGGGGCGGGGTGAGCAGTTCTTC. V usage is TRBV6-5 and J usage is TRBJ2-1, with 11 nucleotides matching TRBD2. CDR1 is MNHEY, CDR2 SVGAGI, per germline. The V and J ends lost 5 bases and 9 bases, in that order; junction bases with no gene match: 9. The length of the CDR3 is 15 residues.

The V call is TRBV27, the J call TRBJ1-4, with 12 bases lining up with TRBD1. Per germline, CDR1 MNHEY and CDR2 SMNVEV (reference sequence). V shed 4 bases, J shed 8 bases, and the junction held 11 bases outside the gene matches. This CDR3 comprises 17 residues. For the CDR3, the DNA is TGTGCCAGCAGTTCCCGGGACAGGGGGCTTTTAGGAGAAAAACTGTTTTTT. This codes for CASSSRDRGLLGEKLFF.

As DNA, the CDR3 is TGTGCCAGCAGCTTCCGACAGGGAAGAGATGAAAAACTGTTTTTT. This encodes CASSFRQGRDEKLFF. The chain carries TRBV7-9 and TRBJ1-4, with TRBD1 matching over 7 bases. The germline gives CDR1 SEHNR, CDR2 FQNEAQ (reference sequence). V gave up 3 bases and J gave up 6 bases; unmatched junction bases: 7. The CDR3 runs to 15 residues.

This chain's CDR3 is CAWNRGRDQPQHF. CDR3 sequence (DNA): TGTGCCTGGAACAGGGGGCGCGATCAGCCCCAGCATTTT. The V and J genes are TRBV30 and TRBJ1-5; TRBD1 agrees at 9 bases. The ends lost 4 bases at V and 5 bases at J; junction bases unmatched: 3. The germline V gene has CDR1 GTSNPN and CDR2 SVGIG (reference sequence). This CDR3 is 13 amino acids long.

The chain joins TRBV4-1 to TRBJ1-5; D is perhaps TRBD1 (6 bases). The germline gives CDR1 MGHRA, CDR2 YSYEKL. CDR3 length: 16 amino acids. The V gene lost 1 base and the J gene lost 4 bases, with 14 bases spanning the gap. The CDR3 reads CASSQVVDRLNQPQHF. The CDR3 nucleotides are TGCGCCAGCAGCCAAGTCGTGGACAGACTTAATCAGCCCCAGCATTTT.

The gene calls are TRBV5-1 and TRBJ2-7, with 10 positions matching TRBD1. The length of the CDR3 is 14 residues. With 2 bases clipped from V and 4 bases from J, the junction kept 3 bases outside the gene matches. Germline CDR1 reads SGHRS; CDR2 reads YFSETQ. CDR3 amino acids: CASSFSDRGYEQYF. The CDR3 DNA reads TGCGCCAGCAGCTTCTCGGACAGGGGGTACGAGCAGTACTTC.

The rearrangement links TRBV27 to TRBJ2-7, with 11 bases lining up with TRBD1. Germline-derived CDR1 and CDR2 are MNHEY and SMNVEV (reference sequence). There are 14 residues in the CDR3. J lost 6 bases, V lost 5 bases, and 6 bases had no gene match. CDR3 sequence: CASSPRTGGAEQYF. CDR3 in DNA: TGTGCCAGCAGTCCTCGGACAGGGGGCGCCGAGCAGTACTTC.

This clone was seen once. The V call is TRBV28, the J call TRBJ2-3; 10 nucleotides align to TRBD2. Germline assignment: CDR1 MDHEN and CDR2 SYDVKM. The CDR3 has 17 residues. The trim removed 3 bases at V and 2 bases at J, leaving 8 bases unmatched. The CDR3 here is CASSFLNSGGNTDTQYF. For the CDR3, the DNA is TGTGCCAGCAGTTTCCTAAATAGCGGGGGGAACACAGATACGCAGTATTTT.

This chain joins TRBV2 and TRBJ1-1; D not certain. From germline, CDR1 is SNHLY and CDR2 FYNNEI. V lost 1 base and J lost 1, with 7 bases in between. This CDR3 region has 14 residues. This chain's CDR3 is CASSEELENTEAFF. CDR3 bases: TGTGCCAGCAGTGAAGAGCTAGAGAACACTGAAGCTTTCTTT. The full variable domain, completed using reference TRBV2 and TRBJ1-1, is EPEVTQTPSHQVTQMGQEVILRCVPISNHLYFYWYRQILGQKVEFLVSFYNNEISEKSEIFDDQFSVERPDGSNFTLKIRSTKLEDSAMYFCASSEELENTEAFFGQGTRLTVV.

The chain joins TRBV4-1 to TRBJ2-5; 9 bases fit TRBD2. The V segment lost 2 bases and the J segment 5 bases; nucleotides outside the gene matches: 6. CDR1 is MGHRA, CDR2 YSYEKL, per germline. The CDR3 length is 15 residues. The CDR3 is CASSQNSGGPETQYF. Written as DNA, the CDR3 is TGCGCCAGCAGCCAAAACAGCGGGGGGCCGGAGACCCAGTACTTC.

The chain has TRBV18 and TRBJ1-3; 10 bases align to TRBD1. From germline, CDR1 is KGHSH and CDR2 LQKENI. The CDR3 runs to 17 residues. Losses at the gene ends were 1 base for V and 3 bases for J; bases not matched to a gene: 6. The CDR3: CASSPRGTGALGNTIYF. CDR3 DNA: TGTGCCAGCTCACCACGCGGGACAGGGGCTCTTGGAAACACCATATATTTT.

J is TRBJ2-7 and V is TRBV13, with 7 bases fitting TRBD1. This CDR3 comprises 13 residues. The V gene end was trimmed by 3 bases and the J gene end by 3 bases; junction bases not matched to a gene: 2. Germline assignment: CDR1 PRHDT and CDR2 FYEKMQ (reference sequence). The CDR3 nucleotides read TGTGCCAGCAGCTTGCCAGGGGGCTACGAGCAGTACTTC. Amino acids: CASSLPGGYEQYF.

This chain joins TRBV7-6 and TRBJ2-5; TRBD1 aligns across 10 bases. Unmatched junction bases numbered 7, after V lost 5 bases and J lost 4 bases. This CDR3 is 15 amino acids long. Germline CDR1 and CDR2: SGHVS and FNYEAQ. The CDR3 region is CASSPGTGVSETQYF. In DNA form, the CDR3 reads TGTGCCAGCAGCCCCGGGACAGGGGTTTCAGAGACCCAGTACTTC.

This sequence joins TRBV20-1 and TRBJ1-2; D is possibly TRBD1 (6 bases). In germline, CDR1 is DFQATT, CDR2 SNEGSKA (reference sequence). The CDR3 runs 11 residues. V was trimmed by 2 bases and J by 6 bases, leaving 7 bases between them. The CDR3 sequence: CSARQGNGYTF. The CDR3 bases are TGCAGTGCTAGACAGGGGAATGGCTACACCTTC.

The chain employs TRBV5-6 and TRBJ2-3; 9 bases are a match to TRBD2. The V segment lost 4 bases and the J segment 4 bases; nucleotides outside the gene matches: 13. Germline CDR1 is SGHDT and CDR2 is YYEEEE. The length of the CDR3 is 17 residues. CDR3 coding DNA: TGTGCCAGCAGCCCAGGCTTGGGTAGCGGGGGTGCAGATACGCAGTATTTT. This codes for CASSPGLGSGGADTQYF.

This chain links TRBV28 with TRBJ2-4, with 9 bases aligning to TRBD1. From germline, CDR1 is MDHEN and CDR2 SYDVKM. V trimming: 5 bases; J trimming: 8 bases; junction bases outside the gene matches: 7. The CDR3 loop spans 14 amino acids. CDR3 sequence reads: CASSTGTGYDIQYF. DNA of the CDR3: TGTGCCAGCAGTACCGGGACAGGGTACGACATTCAGTACTTC. Filled out from reference TRBV28 and TRBJ2-4, the complete variable domain reads DVKVTQSSRYLVKRTGEKVFLECVQDMDHENMFWYRQDPGLGLRLIYFSYDVKMKEKGDIPEGYSVSREKKERFSLILESASTNQTSMYLCASSTGTGYDIQYFGAGTRLSVL.

This clone was counted between two and nine times. V gene TRBV5-1 combines with J gene TRBJ1-5; D not certain. The CDR3 sequence is 14 residues long. From germline, CDR1 is SGHRS and CDR2 YFSETQ. Trimming removed 3 bases at V and 2 bases at J, with 9 bases between. The CDR3 DNA sequence: TGCGCCAGCAGCTACGACTCGGGCAATCAGCCCCAGCATTTT. As protein: CASSYDSGNQPQHF.

This chain joins TRBV5-1 and TRBJ2-1; D unresolved. Germline CDR1 reads SGHRS; CDR2 reads YFSETQ. The germline V and J ends were trimmed by 4 bases and 0 bases, with 11 bases remaining between them. The CDR3 sequence is 15 residues long. The CDR3 DNA follows: TGCGCCAGCAGCCCCGACACGAGCTCCTACAATGAGCAGTTCTTC. Translated: CASSPDTSSYNEQFF. Full variable domain (outside the CDR3, taken from reference TRBV5-1 and TRBJ2-1): KAGVTQTPRYLIKTRGQQVTLSCSPISGHRSVSWYQQTPGQGLQFLFEYFSETQRNKGNFPGRFSGRQFSNSRSEMNVSTLELGDSALYLCASSPDTSSYNEQFFGPGTRLTVL.